This T cell receptor (beta chain) was retrieved from a study of blood T cell repertoires in COVID-19 (TCRdb year 2020). For the wider study: The collaborator samples originated in the United States, Italy and Spain and spanned the acute and convalescent phases of COVID-19. The prospective study material was composed of cDNA or gDNA derived from T cells, B-cell-depleted T cells, or PBMCs. The dataset comprised deeply sampled blood TCRbeta repertoires from subjects exposed to, actively infected with, or recovered from COVID-19. The repertoires were released in a freely available public database intended as a resource for research on the immune response to SARS-CoV-2. Samples came from the ongoing ImmuneRACE study (first 160 participants) plus 1,254 subjects from 6 global collaborators. The sample metadata nearly always contained a de-identified subject ID, COVID-19 status, age in years and sex. Where HLA class I and class II types were available, the types were taken from metadata supplied by the sample provider, not from assay-based typing. Points the paper makes about the study in general: Clinical and demographic metadata were provided uncurated, with the amount varying by source and participant.

The V and J ends are trimmed by 0 bases and 6 bases, leaving 10 bases between them. Its CDR3 holds 14 amino acids, cysteine through phenylalanine. Only the CDR3 DNA stays, 42 bases, in frame from base 1. CDR1 and CDR2 were assigned from the germline V gene (reference sequence) as SGHKS and YYEKEE. The immunoSEQ Assay, a bias-controlled multiplex PCR, was used to amplify TCRbeta CDR3 regions from genomic DNA. For the original study's pipeline: Within the assay, amplification of reference gene primers was used to estimate how many nucleated cells each sample contained. To quantify the absolute abundance of each unique TCRbeta CDR3 rearrangement, sequence reads were collapsed and filtered. For each sample, productive Simpson clonality was calculated as the square root of Simpson's diversity index across productive rearrangements. TCRdb stores this immuneACCESS table with in-frame sequences only. Part of the clones is absent; in the studies checked, under half of the shortfall reflects unresolved V genes, and no reason is known for the rest. Clonal size and the V and J genes are those of that table, whereas D and trimming came from the DNA. This sample gives 220,000 or so clones in total; 84% of them show up just once. The ten largest make up more than 4.5% of the sample.

As regards this clone: There is no known antigen for this receptor. Base quality data are lacking; no much larger clone is found one base away.

Another Seattle source contributed samples from volunteer blood donors who had recovered from COVID-19. Collaborating institutions collected whole blood in K2EDTA tubes following their own protocols. For TCRbeta analysis, collaborators shipped samples as frozen whole blood, isolated PBMCs, or DNA extracted from either of those sample types. The V and J segments used are TRBV5-5 and TRBJ2-1; the D region possibly corresponds to TRBD2 (5 bases align). The receptor's source is an older woman who had recovered from COVID-19. Sample: peripheral blood. CDR3 reads: CASSLVARGNEQFF. The nucleotide sequence reads TGTGCCAGCAGCTTGGTAGCTCGGGGCAATGAGCAGTTCTTC.